Sequencing of this TCR beta chain was carried out in a study of cytomegalovirus exposure and HLA in healthy donors. Method: immunoSEQ multiplex PCR; TCRdb's copy keeps in-frame clones and lacks some. Found here are more than 60,000 clones, roughly 95% of them singletons; the top ten hold about 4.6%. As regards this clone: Its antigen is currently unknown.

Overall study results and limits: First-cohort TCR clusters tended to co-occur in the 95 to 150 validation repertoires, a later analysis found. Reports indicated that the classifier achieved high specificity and sensitivity in diagnosing cytomegalovirus status. Some TCR beta chains (164 of them) were listed as cytomegalovirus-associated.

There are 15 residues in the CDR3. The trim removed 7 bases at V and 2 bases at J, leaving 7 bases unmatched. Per the germline V gene, CDR1 is SQVTM and CDR2 is ANQGSEA. The donors were in the approximately 120-subject validation cohort, distinct from the approximately 700-subject first cohort. The sequenced sample was PBMCs. This chain links TRBV29-1 with TRBJ2-1, with TRBD2 matching over 11 bases. The TCR was taken from a woman under 30 in good health and CMV-seropositive. The CDR3 spells CSADSGRGTYNEQFF. The CDR3 DNA reads as TGCAGCGCCGATAGCGGGAGGGGGACCTACAATGAGCAGTTCTTC.